A single sample is the source of the 28 T cell receptor beta chains below, sequenced in a study of T cells in AML relapse after transplant. Amplification used RNA template and a modified RACE PCR instead of multiplex PCR. TCRdb fed the PCR reads into MiXCR, producing one record per CDR3 protein. The data hold over 1,500 distinct CDR3 sequences, with about 7% observed a single time. The specimen was bone marrow, either the whole sample or a sorted T cell fraction (not recorded which), collected in complete remission. The receptors stem from a human donor who had a stem cell transplant for acute myeloid leukemia. Some T cells may be provided by the graft donor.

This clonotype ranks as medium-sized. The rearrangement links TRBV7-2 to TRBJ2-2; 8 positions agree with TRBD1. Germline CDR1 and CDR2: SGHTA and FQGNSA. The length of the CDR3 is 15 residues. V was pared by 6 bases and J by 4 bases, with 7 bases of the junction left unmatched. CDR3 DNA sequence: TGTGCCAGCAGGACAGGGACAGGACGCACCGGGGAGCTGTTTTTT. Encoded protein: CASRTGTGRTGELFF.

This clonotype is classed as medium-sized. The V call is TRBV12-3 or TRBV12-4, the J call TRBJ1-2, with a weak D call TRBD1 (5 bases). The V and J ends lost 3 bases and 3 bases respectively, with 17 bases between them. The CDR3 length is 16 residues. CDR3 sequence: CASSLMMTASYYGYTF. In DNA, the CDR3 is TGTGCCAGCAGTTTGATGATGACAGCTTCTTACTATGGCTACACCTTC.

This clonotype is medium-sized by share. The chain uses TRBV29-1 and TRBJ2-7; D possibly corresponds to TRBD2 (6 bases). Trimming cost V 1 base and J 0 bases, with 16 bases left between them. This CDR3 comprises 16 residues. Germline V gene lookup returns CDR1 SQVTM and CDR2 ANQGSEA. The CDR3 DNA is TGCAGCGTTGAAGCCCCCGGGACTTCGAGCTCCTACGAGCAGTACTTC. It codes for CSVEAPGTSSSYEQYF.

This clonotype counts as large. V gene TRBV12-3 or TRBV12-4 combines with J gene TRBJ1-2, with TRBD1 as a possible D gene (6 bases). Between the trimmed V and J ends, which lost 5 bases and 7 bases, there was a span of 8 bases. The CDR3 contains 11 residues. CDR3 DNA: TGTGCCAGCAGTACAGGGTCTGGCTACACCTTC. Residues: CASSTGSGYTF.

This clonotype is deemed medium-sized. The chain carries TRBV27 and TRBJ1-5; D might be TRBD1 (6 bases). V gave up 6 bases and J gave up 0 bases, with 18 bases separating them. This CDR3 region has 17 residues. Germline CDR1 reads MNHEY; CDR2 reads SMNVEV (reference sequence). In DNA, the CDR3 is TGTGCCAGCAGCCCTGGACAGACTTTCTATAGCAATCAGCCCCAGCATTTT. As protein: CASSPGQTFYSNQPQHF.

As concerns this clonotype: One base away lies a much larger clone, so this may be a sequencing read error. This chain connects TRBV27 to TRBJ2-2; no clear D gene. CDR3 length: 13 residues. Germline lookup yields CDR1 MNHEY and CDR2 SMNVEV (reference sequence). Between the trimmed V and J ends, which lost 9 bases and 5 bases, there was a span of 13 bases. As DNA, the CDR3 is TGTGCCAGGGCAATCGATGGTACCGGGGAGCTGTTTTTT. Protein sequence: CARAIDGTGELFF.

This clonotype was recorded a few times. The chain joins TRBV20-1 to TRBJ2-4; D may be TRBD1 (5 bases). Looked up from germline, CDR1 is DFQATT and CDR2 is SNEGSKA (reference sequence). Trimming removed 3 bases from V and 3 bases from J, with 9 bases in between. This CDR3 has 13 amino acids. The DNA for the CDR3 is TGCAGTGCTAGTCTGGACAACAAAAACATTCAGTACTTC. This sequence encodes CSASLDNKNIQYF.

This clonotype ranks as medium-sized. This sequence joins TRBV7-3 and TRBJ1-6; D is ambiguous. The ends were cut back, 1 base at V and 5 bases at J, with 0 bases in the middle. Germline V gene lookup returns CDR1 SGHTA and CDR2 FQGTGA. This CDR3 has 12 amino acids. DNA for the CDR3: TGTGCCAGCAGCTTAAATAATTCACCCCTCCACTTT. It translates to CASSLNNSPLHF.

This rearrangement joins TRBV12-3 or TRBV12-4 to TRBJ2-7, with TRBD2 as a possible D gene (6 bases). This CDR3 spans 16 amino acids. V was pared by 3 bases and J by 7 bases, with 22 bases between. CDR3 loop: CASSFLWGGAAGEQYF. The DNA of the CDR3 is TGTGCCAGCAGTTTTTTGTGGGGCGGAGCTGCGGGGGAGCAGTACTTC.

The sample holds many counts of this clonotype. The V gene is TRBV5-1, the J gene TRBJ2-3; unclear D gene. Germline CDR1 SGHRS, CDR2 YFSETQ. The V end lost 1 base, the J end lost 2 bases, and 8 bases lay between the germline ends. The CDR3 extends over 14 amino acids. The CDR3, as DNA: TGCGCCAGCAGCTTGCACGAGCCCACAGATACGCAGTATTTT. Amino acids: CASSLHEPTDTQYF. The whole variable domain, remainder taken from reference TRBV5-1 and TRBJ2-3, is KAGVTQTPRYLIKTRGQQVTLSCSPISGHRSVSWYQQTPGQGLQFLFEYFSETQRNKGNFPGRFSGRQFSNSRSEMNVSTLELGDSALYLCASSLHEPTDTQYFGPGTRLTVL.

This clonotype was picked up many times. The chain has TRBV7-9 and TRBJ2-7, with D perhaps being TRBD1 or TRBD2 (5 bases each). CDR3 length: 14 residues. Germline V gene lookup returns CDR1 SEHNR and CDR2 FQNEAQ (reference sequence). The V end was cut by 1 base, the J end by 3 bases, with 10 bases between. CDR3 sequence (DNA): TGTGCCAGCAGCTTAGAGGGACGTATCTACGAGCAGTACTTC. Its protein product is CASSLEGRIYEQYF.

This clonotype ranks as large (0.1 to 1%). The chain is built from TRBV6-1 and TRBJ2-7; TRBD1 matches at 9 bases. Germline V gene sequence: CDR1 MNHNS, CDR2 SASEGT. J lost 7 bases, V lost 6 bases, and 4 bases had no gene match. The CDR3 sequence is 12 residues long. The CDR3 sequence: CASSRTGDEQYF. Written as DNA, the CDR3 is TGTGCCAGCAGCCGGACAGGGGATGAGCAGTACTTC.

This clonotype is medium-sized. J is TRBJ1-4 and V is TRBV6-1, with D possibly matching TRBD1 (5 bases). Germline-derived CDR1 and CDR2 are MNHNS and SASEGT. The CDR3 is 13 amino acids. Trimming cost V 5 bases and J 7 bases, with 11 bases left between them. The CDR3 loop reads CASSKTGSEKLFF. CDR3 DNA: TGTGCCAGCAGTAAAACAGGTTCTGAAAAACTGTTTTTT.

A word on this clonotype: A clone one base away is much larger, so this may be a read error. The genes are TRBV7-6 and TRBJ2-7; 10 bases fit TRBD2. The length of the CDR3 is 18 residues. The germline V gene has CDR1 SGHVS and CDR2 FNYEAQ. The CDR3 DNA reads as TGTGTCAGCAGCTTAGATTGGACAGGGTACCGACTAGCGGGCGAGCAGTACTTC. Amino acids: CVSSLDWTGYRLAGEQYF. The entire variable domain, with the rest obtained from reference TRBV7-6 and TRBJ2-7, is as follows: GAGVSQSPRYKVTKRGQDVALRCDPISGHVSLYWYRQALGQGPEFLTYFNYEAQQDKSGLPNDRFSAERPEGSISTLTIQRTEQRDSAMYRCVSSLDWTGYRLAGEQYFGPGTRLTVT.

This clonotype appeared once. The chain recombines TRBV12-3 or TRBV12-4 with TRBJ2-7, with TRBD1 as a possible D gene (7 bases). The CDR3 consists of 17 residues. V lost 5 bases, J lost 3 bases, and 23 bases lay in between. The CDR3 nucleotides read TGTGCCAGCAGTCTCTACAGGGGTACCGGGAGTAGCTACGAGCAGTACTTC. Its protein product is CASSLYRGTGSSYEQYF.

This clonotype was counted ten times or more. V gene TRBV7-2 combines with J gene TRBJ2-3, with TRBD2 matching 10 bases. V trimming: 1 base; J trimming: 5 bases; junction bases outside the gene matches: 15. Germline assignment: CDR1 SGHTA and CDR2 FQGNSA. The CDR3 runs 19 residues. This chain's CDR3 is CASSLDPIGLAEGGDTQYF. In nucleotides, the CDR3 is TGTGCCAGCAGCTTAGATCCAATTGGACTAGCGGAGGGGGGAGATACGCAGTATTTT.

A remark on this clonotype: This may arise from a read error, as a much more abundant clone is one base away. The rearrangement links TRBV7-2 to TRBJ2-1; D remains unclear. Trimming took 8 bases from V and 6 from J, leaving 11 bases between them. CDR3 size: 12 residues. Germline assignment: CDR1 SGHTA and CDR2 FQGNSA. The DNA of the CDR3 is TGTGCCAGCGGGGATATGGCCAATGAGCAGTTCTTC. This encodes CASGDMANEQFF.

Regarding this clonotype: Just one base apart from a much larger clone, this may be a read error. This chain uses TRBV7-8 with TRBJ2-7; TRBD2 agrees at 7 bases. This CDR3 has 18 residues. The germline V gene encodes CDR1 SGHVS and CDR2 FQNEAQ. V dropped 5 bases and J dropped 1; count of bases not matched to a gene: 17. The CDR3 protein is CASSPTGRRRRASYEQYF. The CDR3 bases are TGTGCCAGCAGCCCGACCGGGAGGCGCAGGAGGGCTTCCTACGAGCAGTACTTC.

By its share, this clonotype is medium-sized. V and J are TRBV15 and TRBJ2-7; no clear D gene. Germline V gene data show CDR1 as LNHNV and CDR2 as YYDKDF (reference sequence). The CDR3 runs to 13 residues. Trimming pared 0 bases from V and 3 bases from J, leaving 6 bases between. In DNA form, the CDR3 reads TGTGCCACCAGCAGAGAGAACCACTACGAGCAGTACTTC. Its protein is CATSRENHYEQYF. Variable domain in full (rest from reference TRBV15 and TRBJ2-7): DAMVIQNPRYQVTQFGKPVTLSCSQTLNHNVMYWYQQKSSQAPKLLFHYYDKDFNNEADTPDNFQSRRPNTSFCFLDIRSPGLGDTAMYLCATSRENHYEQYFGPGTRLTVT.

This clonotype is medium-sized within its sample. CDR3 region: CASSLVGGEREGFLAKNIQYF. The CDR3 DNA follows: TGTGCCAGCAGCCTAGTAGGGGGCGAGCGGGAGGGCTTCTTAGCCAAAAACATTCAGTACTTC. The chain couples TRBV7-9 to TRBJ2-4; TRBD2 matches 10 bases. This CDR3 has 21 amino acids. With 5 bases clipped from V and 0 bases from J, the junction kept 19 bases outside the gene matches. In germline, CDR1 is SEHNR, CDR2 FQNEAQ (reference sequence).

This clonotype counts as medium-sized. The chain combines TRBV7-9 with TRBJ2-1; 10 positions match TRBD1. Trimming at V came to 5 bases and at J to 4 bases, leaving 8 bases not matched to a gene. The length of the CDR3 is 16 residues. Germline loops: CDR1 SEHNR, CDR2 FQNEAQ (reference sequence). The CDR3 is CASSQTWGQGYNEQFF. In nucleotides, the CDR3 is TGTGCCAGCAGCCAGACTTGGGGACAGGGGTACAATGAGCAGTTCTTC. The complete variable domain, with remaining parts taken from reference TRBV7-9 and TRBJ2-1, reads DTGVSQNPRHKITKRGQNVTFRCDPISEHNRLYWYRQTLGQGPEFLTYFQNEAQLEKSRLLSDRFSAERPKGSFSTLEIQRTEQGDSAMYLCASSQTWGQGYNEQFFGPGTRLTVL.

This clonotype was found a few times. This chain links TRBV30 with TRBJ2-7; 8 bases line up with TRBD1. The CDR3 consists of 12 residues. CDR1 and CDR2 from the germline V gene are GTSNPN and SVGIG (reference sequence). V trimming: 3 bases; J trimming: 6 bases; junction bases outside the gene matches: 4. CDR3 nucleotides: TGTGCCTGGAGCGGACAGGGTGGCGAGCAGTACTTC. Translating it yields CAWSGQGGEQYF.

This clonotype is classed as medium-sized (0.01 to 0.1%). The CDR3 reads CASSELAGGVNEQFF. DNA of the CDR3: TGTGCCAGCAGTGAACTAGCGGGAGGGGTAAATGAGCAGTTCTTC. The gene calls are TRBV12-3 or TRBV12-4 and TRBJ2-1; 13 bases align to TRBD2. J was trimmed by 7 bases and V by 5 bases; bases with no gene match: 5. The CDR3 contains 15 residues.

By sample fraction, this clonotype is medium-sized (0.01 to 0.1%). The chain uses TRBV3-1 and TRBJ1-6; D gene unclear. The germline CDR1 and CDR2 sequences are LGHDT and YNNKEL (reference sequence). The CDR3 loop spans 12 amino acids. The V end was cut by 4 bases, the J end by 7 bases, with 5 bases between. The CDR3 nucleotides are TGTGCCAGCAGCCGATCAAATTCACCCCTCCACTTT. Translation: CASSRSNSPLHF. Full variable domain (outside the CDR3, taken from reference TRBV3-1 and TRBJ1-6): DTAVSQTPKYLVTQMGNDKSIKCEQNLGHDTMYWYKQDSKKFLKIMFSYNNKELIINETVPNRFSPKSPDKAHLNLHINSLELGDSAVYFCASSRSNSPLHFGNGTRLTVT.

This clonotype counts as medium-sized. The chain couples TRBV20-1 to TRBJ2-7; D is unresolved. The CDR3 is made up of 12 amino acids. The germline V gene encodes CDR1 DFQATT and CDR2 SNEGSKA (reference sequence). The V end was cut by 6 bases, the J end by 0 bases, with 9 bases between. Here the CDR3 reads CSALGYSYEQYF. The CDR3, as DNA: TGCAGTGCGTTAGGATACTCCTACGAGCAGTACTTC.

This clonotype is classed as medium-sized. The genes are TRBV4-1 and TRBJ2-1; D remains ambiguous. CDR1 is MGHRA, CDR2 YSYEKL, per germline. Trimming cost V 1 base and J 7 bases, with 11 bases left between them. The CDR3 spans 14 residues. CDR3 nucleotide sequence: TGCGCCAGCAGCCAAGCCCTCCGTGGGAATGAGCAGTTCTTC. Residues: CASSQALRGNEQFF.

In its sample, this clonotype ranks as medium-sized. The chain's CDR3 is CASSTGQLYNEQFF. The CDR3 coding sequence is TGTGCCAGCAGCACGGGACAGTTATACAATGAGCAGTTCTTC. The chain couples TRBV5-8 to TRBJ2-1; 7 bases match TRBD1. This CDR3 has 14 amino acids. The J segment lost 4 bases and the V segment lost 4 bases, leaving 5 bases of the junction unmatched. Germline CDR1 is SGHTS and CDR2 is YDEGEE.

This clonotype rates as medium-sized (0.01 to 0.1%). The chain carries TRBV7-9 and TRBJ1-1; D unresolved. Germline V CDR1 and CDR2: SEHNR, FQNEAQ (reference sequence). This CDR3 is 16 amino acids long. V shed 1 base and J shed 1 base, with 13 bases lying between them. The CDR3 nucleotides read TGTGCCAGCAGCTTAGTACCGCAAAACGGGAACACTGAAGCTTTCTTT. Amino acids: CASSLVPQNGNTEAFF.